A single sample is the source of the 4 T cell receptor beta chains below, sequenced in a study of T cell responses to AZD1222 COVID-19 vaccine. Only in-frame clones appear in the TCRdb table, and some are missing; sequencing was by immunoSEQ multiplex PCR. The sample holds roughly 130,000 clones, 75% to 95% seen once. The material was peripheral blood, obtained 28 days after the second dose of the MenACWY control vaccine. The receptors stem from an adult who received the MenACWY meningococcal vaccine as a control.

The rearrangement joins TRBV28 to TRBJ1-3, with TRBD1 matching 10 bases. After removal of 6 bases from V and 8 bases from J, the junction contained 4 bases not matched to a gene. Germline V gives CDR1 MDHEN, CDR2 SYDVKM. The CDR3 is made up of 13 amino acids. In DNA form, the CDR3 reads TGTGCCAGCAGGGGACAGGGGTATTACACCATATATTTT. As protein: CASRGQGYYTIYF.

The CDR3 DNA follows: TGTGCCAGCAGCTTAGGGACAGGGGGCAGCGAGCAGTACTTC. As protein: CASSLGTGGSEQYF. This chain joins TRBV11-3 and TRBJ2-7, with 11 bases fitting TRBD1. Germline trimming cut 1 base from V and 6 bases from J; bases unmatched to any gene: 2. Per the germline V gene, CDR1 is SGHNT and CDR2 is YENEEA. The CDR3 has 14 amino acids. Full variable domain (outside the CDR3, taken from reference TRBV11-3 and TRBJ2-7): EAGVVQSPRYKIIEKKQPVAFWCNPISGHNTLYWYLQNLGQGPELLIRYENEEAVDDSQLPKDRFSAERLKGVDSTLKIQPAELGDSAVYLCASSLGTGGSEQYFGPGTRLTVT.

The V call is TRBV3-1 (or the pseudogene TRBV3-2), the J call TRBJ1-1; 7 positions agree with TRBD1. Germline CDR1 and CDR2: LGHDT and YNNKEL (reference sequence). Trimming removed 1 base from V and 1 base from J; junction bases left unmatched: 6. The CDR3 covers 16 residues. The CDR3 here is CASSQVGRQGNTEAFF. The CDR3, as DNA: TGTGCCAGCAGCCAAGTTGGAAGACAGGGGAACACTGAAGCTTTCTTT.

The V call is TRBV3-1 (or the pseudogene TRBV3-2), the J call TRBJ2-1; D remains unclear. This CDR3 region has 12 residues. V was pared by 2 bases and J by 7 bases, with 6 bases between. The germline V gene encodes CDR1 LGHDT and CDR2 YNNKEL (reference sequence). CDR3 in amino acids: CASSQSENEQFF. In DNA form, the CDR3 reads TGTGCCAGCAGCCAATCCGAGAATGAGCAGTTCTTC.